This section outlines one T cell receptor (beta chain) sequence together with its context. This table comes from immunoSEQ multiplex PCR, and its TCRdb copy is limited to in-frame clones, with some not included. The data show about 270,000 clones, approximately 90% seen once. Cohorts were determined from participant-reported clinical history. Exposed participants came across a COVID-19 case within 2 weeks before study entry. This sample is part of a study of blood T cell repertoires in COVID-19. Overall study: Spain, Italy and the United States supplied samples that represented acute and convalescent COVID-19. Sample material is recorded as cDNA or gDNA derived from T cells, B-cell-depleted T cells, or PBMCs.

Germline CDR1 is MNHEY and CDR2 is SMNVEV (reference sequence). V was pared by 11 bases and J by 3 bases, with 5 bases of the junction left unmatched. This CDR3 comprises 13 residues. Source material: PBMCs or T cells enriched from blood (not recorded which). The clonotype originates from a man in his forties or fifties who had been exposed to COVID-19. This sequence joins TRBV27 and TRBJ2-2; TRBD1 aligns across 8 bases. The CDR3 here is CASNRGDTGELFF. CDR3 coding DNA: TGTGCCTCAAACAGGGGGGACACCGGGGAGCTGTTTTTT.